This passage covers 17 T cell receptor beta chains from one sample sequenced in a study of post-analysis software for immune sequencing data (dated by TCRdb to between 2014 and 2017). What the research found in general, with its limitations: Four to six TRBV segments, including TRBV5-6, TRBV5-1 and TRBV20-1, were significantly more frequent in patients than controls.

No cognate antigen is known for these TCRs. The library came from PCR. The reads were generated on an Illumina HiSeq 2500. To reduce PCR and sequencing biases, unique molecular identifiers were incorporated into the TCR beta cDNA libraries. TCRdb reprocessing: public reads trimmed at Q25 with fastp, clones called with MiXCR, in-frame beta chains kept. Rows matching on CDR3 protein sequence are summarized as one entry with the most common DNA and genes. For this sample the table gives about 770,000 distinct CDR3 sequences, of which roughly 46% were detected only once. Jointly, the top ten make up 4.9% of the sample. Sequencing used blood. The receptors originated from a girl aged 5 to 17 with multiple sclerosis.

This clonotype occurred a few times. The chain couples TRBV20-1 to TRBJ1-5, with TRBD1 as a possible D gene (5 bases). Looked up from germline, CDR1 is DFQATT and CDR2 is SNEGSKA (reference sequence). V dropped 3 bases and J dropped 7 bases, with 16 bases sitting between them. The CDR3 runs to 14 residues. CDR3 sequence: CSASSQVTPQPQHF. The CDR3 DNA is TGCAGTGCTAGCTCACAGGTCACACCACAGCCCCAGCATTTT.

This clonotype was found a few times. This chain uses TRBV2 with TRBJ2-3; D is perhaps TRBD1 or TRBD2 (5 bases each). From germline, CDR1 is SNHLY and CDR2 FYNNEI. This CDR3 is built from 15 residues. The V end lost 5 bases, the J end lost 4 bases, and 16 bases lay between the germline ends. This chain's CDR3 is CASSYRDPPADTQYF. CDR3 sequence (DNA): TGTGCCAGCAGTTACCGGGACCCCCCCGCAGATACGCAGTATTTT.

The V and J genes are TRBV28 and TRBJ1-4; a possible D gene is TRBD1 (6 bases). Per germline, CDR1 MDHEN and CDR2 SYDVKM. Trimming removed 6 bases from V and 0 bases from J, with 11 bases in between. The length of the CDR3 is 15 residues. CDR3 region: CASSSQGSTNEKLFF. CDR3 in DNA: TGTGCCAGCAGCTCACAGGGCTCAACTAATGAAAAACTGTTTTTT.

This clonotype was seen more than once but under ten times. This chain joins TRBV7-2 and TRBJ2-5; D gene ambiguous. This CDR3 is built from 15 residues. From germline, CDR1 is SGHTA and CDR2 FQGNSA. Deletions cut 5 bases from V and 2 bases from J, with 15 bases between. This chain's CDR3 is CASSPLPGLQETQYF. The CDR3 DNA sequence: TGTGCCAGCAGCCCACTTCCCGGTCTACAAGAGACCCAGTACTTC. Full variable domain (remainder filled in from reference TRBV7-2 and TRBJ2-5): GAGVSQSPSNKVTEKGKDVELRCDPISGHTALYWYRQSLGQGLEFLIYFQGNSAPDKSGLPSDRFSAERTGGSVSTLTIQRTQQEDSAVYLCASSPLPGLQETQYFGPGTRLLVL.

The V gene is TRBV7-9, the J gene TRBJ2-1; D might be TRBD2 (6 bases). CDR1 SEHNR and CDR2 FQNEAQ come from the germline V gene (reference sequence). V gave up 5 bases and J gave up 11 bases, with 16 bases separating them. The CDR3 spans 13 residues. CDR3 in amino acids: CASSPREPSKQFF. Here the CDR3 DNA reads TGTGCCAGCAGCCCCCGGGAGCCAAGTAAGCAGTTCTTC.

The V and J genes are TRBV12-3 or TRBV12-4 and TRBJ1-2; D is perhaps TRBD1 (5 bases). There are 11 residues in the CDR3. V was shortened by 5 bases and J by 7 bases, with 8 bases between the two germline ends. The CDR3 DNA reads as TGTGCCAGCAGTCAGGGCGGTGGCTACACCTTC. Translating gives CASSQGGGYTF.

V and J are TRBV21-1 and TRBJ2-5; whether TRBD1, the table's D call, matches the DNA was not checked. TRBV21-1 is described as a pseudogene. The CDR3 is 17 amino acids. The CDR3 DNA sequence: TGTGCCAGCACTCCGGGACAGGGTAATAGGTACCAAGAGACCCAGTACTTC. Encoded protein: CASTPGQGNRYQETQYF.

The chain links TRBV4-1 to TRBJ1-1; D is ambiguous. V gave up 0 bases and J gave up 3 bases, with 2 bases separating them. The CDR3 sequence is 12 residues long. Looked up from germline, CDR1 is MGHRA and CDR2 is YSYEKL. The DNA of the CDR3 is TGCGCCAGCAGCCAAGATCACACTGAAGCTTTCTTT. Amino acids: CASSQDHTEAFF.

This clonotype was counted many times. V usage is TRBV29-1 and J usage is TRBJ2-7, with D uncertain. V was clipped by 2 bases and J by 1 base, with 12 bases between them. CDR3 length: 14 residues. Germline loops: CDR1 SQVTM, CDR2 ANQGSEA. CDR3 loop: CSVEISLGSYEQYF. CDR3 nucleotide sequence: TGCAGCGTTGAAATCAGTCTCGGTTCCTACGAGCAGTACTTC.

DNA of the CDR3: TGCGCCAGCAGCCAGCCATCCGAGGGCCCTCAAGAGACCCAGTACTTC. This codes for CASSQPSEGPQETQYF. V is TRBV4-1 and J is TRBJ2-5; maybe TRBD2 (5 bases). The V and J ends lost 3 bases and 2 bases respectively, with 16 bases between them. The CDR3 runs 16 residues. Germline V gene data show CDR1 as MGHRA and CDR2 as YSYEKL.

The V call is TRBV4-2, the J call TRBJ2-3, with TRBD2 identical over 12 bases. V was clipped by 2 bases and J by 4 bases; unmatched bases: 4. The CDR3 length is 16 residues. In germline, CDR1 is LGHNA, CDR2 YNFKEQ. The CDR3 sequence: CASSQLTSGSSDTQYF. The CDR3 nucleotides read TGTGCCAGCAGCCAATTGACTAGCGGGAGCTCAGATACGCAGTATTTT.

Here the CDR3 reads CASSAGQGENTGELFF. For the CDR3, the DNA is TGCGCCAGCAGCGCGGGACAGGGGGAGAACACCGGGGAGCTGTTTTTT. The V gene is TRBV5-1, the J gene TRBJ2-2, with TRBD1 matching 11 bases. The CDR3 runs to 16 residues. Trimming took 4 bases from V and 1 from J; bases not matched to a gene: 3. CDR1 and CDR2 (germline): SGHRS, YFSETQ.

This clonotype has a handful of counts. The chain links TRBV27 to TRBJ2-5; D gene unclear. This CDR3 has 15 residues. The germline V gene encodes CDR1 MNHEY and CDR2 SMNVEV (reference sequence). Trimming cost V 0 bases and J 5 bases, with 13 bases left between them. The DNA of the CDR3 is TGTGCCAGCAGTTTATCCGATACCCGACGGGAGACCCAGTACTTC. Translating gives CASSLSDTRRETQYF.

This clonotype appeared a few times. The J gene is TRBJ2-2, the V gene TRBV9; TRBD2 matches at 8 bases. Germline loops: CDR1 SGDLS, CDR2 YYNGEE. The CDR3 spans 13 residues. The trim removed 5 bases at V and 7 bases at J, leaving 4 bases unmatched. CDR3 loop: CASRGLAVGELFF. The CDR3 nucleotides read TGTGCCAGCAGAGGACTAGCTGTCGGGGAGCTGTTTTTT.

CDR3 loop: CSALTGGLDTQYF. In nucleotides, the CDR3 is TGCAGTGCACTGACAGGGGGCTTGGATACGCAGTATTTT. The rearrangement links TRBV20-1 to TRBJ2-3; 10 nucleotides line up with TRBD1. CDR3 length: 13 amino acids. J was trimmed by 6 bases and V by 6 bases; bases with no gene match: 6. Germline lookup yields CDR1 DFQATT and CDR2 SNEGSKA (reference sequence).

This clonotype was seen once. The chain uses TRBV7-9 and TRBJ2-3; D may be TRBD2 (6 bases). The CDR3 is made up of 15 amino acids. CDR1 is SEHNR and CDR2 is FQNEAQ in the germline V gene (reference sequence). Trimming shortened V by 4 bases and J by 2 bases, and 13 bases separated the two germline ends. The CDR3 DNA is TGTGCCAGCAGCTCGGCGGGATCCGCCACAGATACGCAGTATTTT. Its translation is CASSSAGSATDTQYF.

The V and J genes are TRBV4-3 and TRBJ2-1, with TRBD2 matching 12 bases. The V gene end was trimmed by 5 bases and the J gene end by 8 bases; junction bases not matched to a gene: 4. Germline CDR1 and CDR2: LGHNA and YSLEER. The CDR3 length is 14 residues. The CDR3 here is CASSVTSGSYEQFF. In DNA, the CDR3 is TGCGCCAGCAGCGTGACTAGCGGGAGTTATGAGCAGTTCTTC.